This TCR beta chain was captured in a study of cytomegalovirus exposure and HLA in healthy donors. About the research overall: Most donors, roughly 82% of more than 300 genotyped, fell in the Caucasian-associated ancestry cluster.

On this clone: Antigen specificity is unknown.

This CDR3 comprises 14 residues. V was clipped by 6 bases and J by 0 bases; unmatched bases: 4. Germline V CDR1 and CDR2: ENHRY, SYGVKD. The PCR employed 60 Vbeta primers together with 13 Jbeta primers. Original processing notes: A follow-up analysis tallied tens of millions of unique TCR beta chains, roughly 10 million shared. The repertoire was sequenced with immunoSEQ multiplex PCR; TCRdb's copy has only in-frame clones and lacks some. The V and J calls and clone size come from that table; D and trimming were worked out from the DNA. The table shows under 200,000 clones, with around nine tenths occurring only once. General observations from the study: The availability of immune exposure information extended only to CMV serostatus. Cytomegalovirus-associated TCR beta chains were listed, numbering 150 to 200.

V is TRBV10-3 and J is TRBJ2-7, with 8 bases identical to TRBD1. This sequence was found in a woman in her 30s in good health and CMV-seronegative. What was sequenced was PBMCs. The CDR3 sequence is CAIRTGTGSYEQYF. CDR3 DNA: TGTGCCATCAGGACCGGGACAGGCTCCTACGAGCAGTACTTC.